One T cell receptor beta chain is described in this entry. The data were obtained in a study of control samples from healthy donors and cancer patients. Sequenced by immunoSEQ multiplex PCR; TCRdb stores in-frame clones only, minus some. The table has around 94,000 clones, approximately 95% seen once. Germline-derived CDR1 and CDR2 are MNHEY and SVGAGI. This CDR3 is 12 amino acids long. V lost 2 bases and J 6 bases, leaving 8 bases between the germline ends. This TCR was sampled from a woman aged 30 to 39 in good health. The sample was blood. The chain links TRBV6-5 to TRBJ2-7; the D is unclear. CDR3 residues: CASSYPFFEQYF. The CDR3, as DNA: TGTGCCAGCAGTTACCCCTTCTTCGAGCAGTACTTC.